Listed here is a single T cell receptor (beta chain). Its antigen is not yet known. No much larger clonotype is one base removed from it; base qualities were not supplied. Measured from the cysteine to the phenylalanine, the CDR3 is 12 residues long. The only DNA kept is the CDR3, 36 bases in frame from the first base. The germline V gene provides CDR1 SQVTM and CDR2 ANQGSEA. V is cut by 7 bases and J by 12 bases, and the space between the germline ends is 21 bases. Using the deep immunoSEQ assay, TCR CDR3 regions were amplified from genomic DNA by multiplex PCR. For each cell subset, the extracted genomic DNA was distributed evenly across all wells of several immunoSEQ 96-well plates, and each plate served as one replicate. For sorted subsets, around 0.2 ug genomic DNA, equal to some 30,000 T cell genomes, was loaded into each replicate PCR. Purified libraries were quantified with a Qubit 3.0 fluorometer, sized on a Bioanalyzer 2100, and re-quantified with the KAPA Library Quantification kit. A separate single-read 150-cycle Illumina NextSeq 550 flow cell was used to sequence each immunoSEQ 96-well plate. The paper's processing steps were these. Because only junctional sequences without quality scores were contained in the immunoSEQ output, filtering matching that applied to full-length reads could not be performed. To assign V/J genes and CDR3, sequences were annotated against IMGT germline references using PyIR, a Python wrapper for IgBLAST v1.9. Reads were filtered out if the reads had weak V/J assignments (E-value above 1e-6), no CDR3, stop codons, out-of-frame junctions, or ambiguous translated residues. A V3J clonotype was defined by an identical inferred V gene, J gene, and CDR3 amino acid sequence. The percentage overlap between two repertoires was calculated by dividing the number of shared unique clonotypes by the size of the smaller repertoire. Three approaches were used to assess repertoire richness: RTK rarefaction, the Chao1 estimator, and Recon v2.1 estimates of unobserved clonotypes. For all TCRbeta clonotypes obtained by the gDNA method from a few donors, generation probabilities were computed with OLGA. Entries here come from immuneACCESS through TCRdb and include only in-frame sequences with V and J called. Some clones fail to appear in such tables; in the studies checked, an unresolved V gene covers under half of the shortfall, and the cause of the remainder is unknown. V, J and clone size were drawn from that table, and D and trimming were deduced from the DNA. Counted in this sample were 2.3 million or so clones; 85% to 95% of them appeared once. The ten top clones hold under 0.45% of the sample.

The data belong to a study of shared clonotypes between healthy human individuals (dated by TCRdb to about 2020). A note on the overall study: A few men and a couple of women, aged 18 to 49 years, made up the cohort. For each donor, CD4 naive and CD4 memory were each run on three plates, CD8 naive on two plates, and CD8 memory on one plate. Different laboratories and diverse techniques were used to prepare libraries and sequence TCR repertoires, to increase sequencing depth and limit assay-specific biases. To estimate repertoire size and how much clonotypes are shared between individuals, the study performed deep sequencing of blood TCR repertoires from a handful of healthy adults. Between about 0.85 and 10 billion PBMCs per donor were obtained by leukapheresis. Broader findings and caveats from the paper: Sampling was limited to blood, and TCR repertoires in tissue likely differ from TCR repertoires in blood. Compared with non-shared clonotypes, clonotypes shared by all four sorted-subset donors had higher generation probabilities. Pairwise subsampling led to the expectation that sequencing depth would affect the degree of clonotype sharing among donors. Naive subsets generally had larger estimated clonotype richness than memory subsets. Incomplete sequencing was indicated by rarefaction of sorted-subset datasets, despite the large sequencing depth. When a handful of donors were compared, the shared fraction of clonotypes was about 5.5% for naive CD4, about 4% for naive CD8, about 2.5% for memory CD4, and 0.35% to 0.4% for memory CD8. Because the study included a small number of donors, the genetic and exposure-history diversity represented was limited.

The donors were healthy, HIV-negative adults with no recently reported acute infections or vaccinations. Every donor was a Caucasian adult living in Nashville, Tennessee, USA. Magnetic negative selection was used to enrich CD4+ T cells, after which naive cells were positively selected on CD45RA and the negative fraction became the memory subset. After blood collection by leukapheresis, PBMCs were isolated using Ficoll-Histopaque density gradient centrifugation and then cryopreserved in the vapor phase of liquid nitrogen. Analytical flow cytometry was used to check the purity and quantity of every magnetically sorted T cell population. Genomic DNA was isolated from each sorted fraction and quantified by UV absorbance on a Nanodrop 2000c.

The sample comprised naive CD4+ T cells from PBMCs. The sample's cell subset or site, from its label and the paper: CD45RA+ positively selected. The chain couples TRBV29-1 to TRBJ1-2, with the identity of the D gene unclear. The sequence derives from a young man in good health. Some clones in this sample may be carry-over from other donors' samples. The nucleotide sequence is given as TGCAGCGCTCTCCCAGGACGGTTAGAGGACACCTTC. Its translation reads: CSALPGRLEDTF.